A single sample is the source of the 12 T cell receptor beta chains below, sequenced in a study of shared clonotypes between healthy human individuals. Naive CD8 populations comprised CD45RO-negative cells positively selected for CCR7, excluding terminally differentiated effector memory CD45RA+ cells. Sequencing was performed with immunoSEQ multiplex PCR; in TCRdb, only in-frame clones are kept and a portion is missing. The sample consists of some 2,000,000 clones, about 95% of them appearing once. Sequencing was performed on naive CD8+ T cells sorted from blood. These receptor sequences come from a man younger than 30 in good health.

The V and J genes are TRBV13 and TRBJ2-3; D not certain. The germline CDR1 and CDR2 sequences are PRHDT and FYEKMQ (reference sequence). Trimming cost V 1 base and J 2 bases, with 19 bases left between them. The CDR3 contains 18 residues. CDR3 loop: CASSLESFSDGNTDTQYF. The CDR3 bases are TGTGCCAGCAGCTTAGAGTCCTTTTCGGACGGCAACACAGATACGCAGTATTTT.

This sequence joins TRBV6-1 and TRBJ2-3, with a weak D call TRBD1 (5 bases). Germline lookup yields CDR1 MNHNS and CDR2 SASEGT. V was cut by 6 bases and J by 14 bases, with 27 bases left in between. This CDR3 comprises 15 residues. DNA of the CDR3: TGTGCCAGCAGCCCGGAAACCCCAGGGTTCGCCCCGGGGTATTTT. This codes for CASSPETPGFAPGYF.

The J gene is TRBJ2-6, the V gene TRBV5-6; D gene ambiguous. CDR3 length equals 16 residues. V was pared by 4 bases and J by 5 bases, with 16 bases between. The V gene's germline CDR1 is SGHDT and CDR2 YYEEEE. The CDR3 reads CASSPDGYERANVLTF. The CDR3 DNA reads TGTGCCAGCAGCCCGGACGGATACGAGAGGGCCAACGTCCTGACTTTC.

As for this clone: Other DNA sequences in this sample translate to the same CDR3. J is TRBJ1-4 and V is TRBV4-1, with TRBD1 matching over 7 bases. Losses at the gene ends were 1 base for V and 6 bases for J; bases not matched to a gene: 2. The CDR3 runs 14 residues. Germline CDR1 and CDR2: MGHRA and YSYEKL. CDR3 DNA sequence: TGCGCCAGCAGCCAAGGGACAGGCGATGAAAAACTGTTTTTT. As protein: CASSQGTGDEKLFF.

V and J are TRBV2 and TRBJ1-1; a weak D match, TRBD1 (5 bases). The CDR3 contains 13 residues. With 7 bases removed from V and 5 bases from J, the gap between germline ends came to 14 bases. CDR1 is SNHLY, CDR2 FYNNEI, per germline. The CDR3 bases are TGTGCCAGCAAGGTTCCGGGGGGGACTGAAGCTTTCTTT. It encodes CASKVPGGTEAFF.

This chain uses TRBV28 with TRBJ1-1; TRBD1 agrees at 7 bases. The junction had 18 bases not matched to a gene; V was cut back by 7 bases and J by 7 bases. The germline V gene has CDR1 MDHEN and CDR2 SYDVKM. The CDR3 sequence is 16 residues long. The CDR3 spells CASTDPSSGGVGEAFF. The CDR3 nucleotides read TGTGCCAGCACCGATCCCTCCTCAGGGGGGGTCGGTGAAGCTTTCTTT.

The chain combines TRBV5-1 with TRBJ2-3; 11 bases fit TRBD2. Germline CDR1 and CDR2: SGHRS and YFSETQ. The CDR3 runs 17 residues. V lost 0 bases to trimming and J lost 5 bases; unmatched junction nucleotides: 8. DNA for the CDR3: TGCGCCAGCAGCTTGGAGGATGTCCTAGCGGGAGGAGATACGCAGTATTTT. This encodes CASSLEDVLAGGDTQYF.

The genes are TRBV4-3 and TRBJ1-3; unclear D gene. This CDR3 spans 16 amino acids. Germline V gene sequence: CDR1 LGHNA, CDR2 YSLEER. The germline V and J ends were trimmed by 1 base and 2 bases, with 12 bases remaining between them. DNA for the CDR3: TGCGCCAGCAGCCAAGGGGGTTCAGTAGCTGGAAACACCATATATTTT. Its protein product is CASSQGGSVAGNTIYF.

The rearrangement uses TRBV19 and TRBJ1-3; no reliable D call. CDR1 and CDR2 from the germline V gene are LNHDA and SQIVND (reference sequence). CDR3 length equals 10 residues. Trimming pared 7 bases from V and 2 bases from J, leaving 0 bases between. The CDR3 DNA follows: TGTGCCAGTACTGGAAACACCATATATTTT. Its translation is CASTGNTIYF.

The rearrangement links TRBV27 to TRBJ2-1; D might be TRBD1 (6 bases). Trimming shortened V by 5 bases and J by 9 bases, and 14 bases separated the two germline ends. The germline V gene has CDR1 MNHEY and CDR2 SMNVEV (reference sequence). The CDR3 loop spans 13 amino acids. The chain's CDR3 is CASSMTGGREQFF. The DNA of the CDR3 is TGTGCCAGCAGTATGACAGGCGGGCGTGAGCAGTTCTTC.

The rearrangement uses TRBV19 and TRBJ2-2, with TRBD2 matching 11 bases. The CDR3 has 16 amino acids. CDR1 is LNHDA, CDR2 SQIVND, per germline (reference sequence). V was pared by 1 base and J by 5 bases, with 3 bases of the junction left unmatched. The CDR3 reads CASSIGPSGRTGELFF. CDR3 sequence (DNA): TGTGCCAGTAGTATAGGACCTAGCGGGAGGACCGGGGAGCTGTTTTTT. The full variable domain, its missing parts supplied by reference TRBV19 and TRBJ2-2, is DGGITQSPKYLFRKEGQNVTLSCEQNLNHDAMYWYRQDPGQGLRLIYYSQIVNDFQKGDIAEGYSVSREKKESFPLTVTSAQKNPTAFYLCASSIGPSGRTGELFFGEGSRLTVL.

This clone was detected once. This sample also contains other DNA sequences that code for the same CDR3. The chain combines TRBV15 with TRBJ2-7, with a tentative D call TRBD2 (6 bases). The germline gives CDR1 LNHNV, CDR2 YYDKDF (reference sequence). The CDR3 loop spans 13 amino acids. V lost 9 bases, J lost 0 bases, and 12 bases lay in between. The CDR3: CATAAGVSYEQYF. The CDR3 nucleotides read TGTGCCACGGCAGCGGGTGTCTCCTACGAGCAGTACTTC.